This T cell receptor (beta chain) was found in a study of the immune and genomic landscape of osteosarcoma. Osteosarcoma specimens were post-treatment primary, local recurrence and metastasis tumors from poor-prognosis patients. Clones were sequenced by immunoSEQ multiplex PCR, and TCRdb holds only the in-frame ones, with some missing. The top ten clones hold 16% of a sample with about 4,600 clones, 71% of them seen once. Germline CDR1 MRHNA, CDR2 SNTAGT. The V end was cut by 2 bases, the J end by 3 bases, with 11 bases between. The CDR3 runs 16 residues. This sequence joins TRBV6-4 and TRBJ2-6; D is undetermined. Sequenced: osteosarcoma tumor tissue from the femur. The clonotype originates from a human donor with osteosarcoma. As DNA, the CDR3 is TGTGCCAGCAGTGACGAGGCCCGCCTTGGGGCCAACGTCCTGACTTTC. Translated: CASSDEARLGANVLTF.